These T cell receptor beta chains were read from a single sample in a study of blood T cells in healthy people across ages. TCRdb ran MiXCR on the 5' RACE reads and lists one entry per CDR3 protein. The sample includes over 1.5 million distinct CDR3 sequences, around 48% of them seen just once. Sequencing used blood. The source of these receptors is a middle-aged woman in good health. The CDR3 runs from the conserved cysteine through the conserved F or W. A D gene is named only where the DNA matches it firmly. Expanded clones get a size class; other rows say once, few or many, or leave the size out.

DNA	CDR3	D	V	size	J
TGCAGTGCAACCTACAGGCAAGAGACCCAGTACTTC	CSATYRQETQYF	NA	TRBV20-1	once	TRBJ2-5
TGCGCCAGCAGCATAGGACAGGAAGCAGATACGCAGTATTTT	CASSIGQEADTQYF	TRBD1	TRBV5-1	NA	TRBJ2-3
TGTGCCAGCCTTAGCGGGGGCCAGTACTTC	CASLSGGQYF	TRBD2	TRBV9	NA	TRBJ2-7
TGTGCCAGCAGTTACTCGAGTAATTTTTTGGACAGGGGTAGCAGGGATACGCAGTATTTT	CASSYSSNFLDRGSRDTQYF	TRBD1	TRBV6-5	NA	TRBJ2-3
TGTGCCAGCAGCTCGAGAAGGACTAGCGGGGTTCATGAGCAGTTCTTC	CASSSRRTSGVHEQFF	TRBD2	TRBV7-9	NA	TRBJ2-1
TGTGCCAGCAGCATGGGGACAGGGACCAATCAGCCCCAGCATTTT	CASSMGTGTNQPQHF	TRBD1	TRBV5-6	NA	TRBJ1-5
TGTGCCAGCAGCAAGACACGTTTCAGCGAAAAACTGTTTTTT	CASSKTRFSEKLFF	NA	TRBV7-2	NA	TRBJ1-4
TGTGCCAGCAGCCAACCTAGCGCTACAGATACGCAGTATTTT	CASSQPSATDTQYF	NA	TRBV3-1	NA	TRBJ2-3
TGTGCCAGCTCACCTTCTTCGGGAGGCGGGGAGCAGTTCTTC	CASSPSSGGGEQFF	TRBD2	TRBV18	few	TRBJ2-1
TGTGCCAGCAGTGGACAGCTAGCCAAAAACACTCAGTACTTC	CASSGQLAKNTQYF	NA	TRBV6-2/TRBV6-3	NA	TRBJ2-4
TGTGCCACCGTCTGGGGACTAGCCCCGCAAACCCAGTACTTC	CATVWGLAPQTQYF	TRBD2	TRBV3-1	NA	TRBJ2-5
TGTGCCAGCAAAACACAGGGGGCAGGCTATGGCTACACCTTC	CASKTQGAGYGYTF	TRBD1	TRBV27	few	TRBJ1-2
TGTGCCAGCAGCATTCCAGTCGGGGGCTCCTACAATGAGCAGTTCTTC	CASSIPVGGSYNEQFF	NA	TRBV6-1	NA	TRBJ2-1
TGTGCCAGCAGCGCCGCGGGGGGCCAGGGCAGTGAGCAGTTCTTC	CASSAAGGQGSEQFF	TRBD2	TRBV9	NA	TRBJ2-1
TGTGCCAGCAGTTACTCGGGGCCCGTTACAGAGACCCAGTACTTC	CASSYSGPVTETQYF	NA	TRBV6-5	NA	TRBJ2-5
TGCAGTGCACCAAGGTCCCGGCAAATGAACGCTGAAGCTTTCTTT	CSAPRSRQMNAEAFF	NA	TRBV20-1	few	TRBJ1-1
TGTGCCAGCAACCTAGCGGGGGGGCCGGGTGAGCAGTTCTTC	CASNLAGGPGEQFF	TRBD2	TRBV6-1	few	TRBJ2-1
TGCGCCAGCAGCCGGTCCCACGGGGATACGCAGTATTTT	CASSRSHGDTQYF	NA	TRBV4-3	many	TRBJ2-3
TGTGCCAGCAGGCGGCCAGGGGGCGCAGAGACCCAGTACTTC	CASRRPGGAETQYF	TRBD1	TRBV27	NA	TRBJ2-5
TGTGCCAGCAGCCAAGTTAGCGGGACAGGGGGGTCCGGTGAGACCCAGTACTTC	CASSQVSGTGGSGETQYF	TRBD1	TRBV4-2	NA	TRBJ2-5
TGTGCCAGCAGCCCCCGGGGACAGGGGGAAGTTGGTGATGAAAAACTGTTTTTT	CASSPRGQGEVGDEKLFF	TRBD1	TRBV9	once	TRBJ1-4
TGCGCCAGCTCCTCGATAAGGGATACTTTCAATGAGCAGTTCTTC	CASSSIRDTFNEQFF	NA	TRBV5-1	NA	TRBJ2-1
TGCAGTGCGAGACTAGCTGGAGGGATGGGCACAGATACGCAGTATTTT	CSARLAGGMGTDTQYF	TRBD2	TRBV20-1	NA	TRBJ2-3
TGTGCCAGCAGCCCTTCCTCGGGGGAGGGTTGGTGGAATGAGCAGTTCTTC	CASSPSSGEGWWNEQFF	TRBD2	TRBV4-2	NA	TRBJ2-1